The 22 T cell receptor beta chains given below trace back to one sample, sequenced in a study of blood T cell repertoires in COVID-19. Clones were read by immunoSEQ multiplex PCR, and TCRdb kept only the in-frame ones, dropping some. Of a few hundred thousand clones in the sample, around 91% were seen once. Sequenced sample: peripheral blood. All receptors derive from a woman aged 40 to 55 with COVID-19, enrolled during active disease.

V gene TRBV10-3 combines with J gene TRBJ2-1; D remains ambiguous. Germline V gives CDR1 ENHRY, CDR2 SYGVKD. Deletions cut 0 bases from V and 8 bases from J, with 2 bases between. The CDR3 is made up of 11 amino acids. The DNA of the CDR3 is TGTGCCATCAGTGAGTCCGATGAGCAGTTCTTC. Amino acid sequence: CAISESDEQFF.

The chain has TRBV15 and TRBJ1-4; 9 bases match TRBD1. The length of the CDR3 is 15 residues. From germline, CDR1 is LNHNV and CDR2 YYDKDF (reference sequence). The junction had 8 bases not matched to a gene; V was cut back by 5 bases and J by 7 bases. The CDR3 loop reads CATSGIGTGFEKLFF. The CDR3 nucleotides are TGTGCCACCAGCGGGATCGGGACAGGGTTTGAAAAACTGTTTTTT.

The chain employs TRBV30 and TRBJ1-2; no clear D gene. This CDR3 has 13 amino acids. The V end lost 3 bases, the J end lost 7 bases, and 15 bases lay between the germline ends. Germline lookup yields CDR1 GTSNPN and CDR2 SVGIG (reference sequence). CDR3 amino acids: CAWSRRRGRGYTF. The DNA for the CDR3 is TGTGCCTGGAGCAGGAGGCGGGGTCGTGGCTACACCTTC.

The CDR3 DNA sequence: TGCGCCAGCAGCTTGGCCACAGGGCAAGACTATGGCTACACCTTC. It yields the protein CASSLATGQDYGYTF. The chain uses TRBV5-1 and TRBJ1-2; tentatively, D is TRBD1 (6 bases). Germline V CDR1 and CDR2: SGHRS, YFSETQ. V shed 0 bases and J shed 3 bases, with 12 bases lying between them. This CDR3 spans 15 amino acids.

The CDR3 nucleotides read TGTGCCAGCAGCTTAGGCGGGAGGGGGTCCTACAATGAGCAGTTCTTC. Protein: CASSLGGRGSYNEQFF. The V call is TRBV7-9, the J call TRBJ2-1; 9 bases map to TRBD2. With V trimmed by 1 base and J by 1 base, 2 bases remained unmatched. The CDR3 covers 16 residues. Germline V gene data show CDR1 as SEHNR and CDR2 as FQNEAQ (reference sequence). The whole variable domain, remainder taken from reference TRBV7-9 and TRBJ2-1, is DTGVSQNPRHKITKRGQNVTFRCDPISEHNRLYWYRQTLGQGPEFLTYFQNEAQLEKSRLLSDRFSAERPKGSFSTLEIQRTEQGDSAMYLCASSLGGRGSYNEQFFGPGTRLTVL.

This chain uses TRBV7-2 with TRBJ2-7, with 13 bases identical to TRBD2. Trimming cost V 4 bases and J 3 bases; bases outside gene matches: 6. The CDR3 has 16 residues. Germline V CDR1 and CDR2: SGHTA, FQGNSA. This CDR3 is CASSSYGTSGNYEQYF. The CDR3 DNA follows: TGTGCCAGCAGCTCCTATGGGACTAGCGGGAACTACGAGCAGTACTTC. Full variable domain (outside the CDR3, taken from reference TRBV7-2 and TRBJ2-7): GAGVSQSPSNKVTEKGKDVELRCDPISGHTALYWYRQSLGQGLEFLIYFQGNSAPDKSGLPSDRFSAERTGGSVSTLTIQRTQQEDSAVYLCASSSYGTSGNYEQYFGPGTRLTVT.

The chain uses TRBV11-3 and TRBJ2-5; no reliable D call. V lost 0 bases, J lost 4 bases, and 9 bases lay in between. This CDR3 region has 14 residues. Germline V lookup: CDR1 SGHNT, CDR2 YENEEA. The CDR3 DNA reads as TGTGCCAGCAGCTTAGATGCTAGTGTAGAGACCCAGTACTTC. This codes for CASSLDASVETQYF.

V is TRBV5-4 and J is TRBJ2-1, with 7 bases aligning to TRBD2. The junction had 6 bases not matched to a gene; V was cut back by 1 base and J by 8 bases. CDR3 size: 14 residues. CDR1 is SGHNT and CDR2 is YYREEE in the germline V gene (reference sequence). DNA for the CDR3: TGTGCCAGCAGCTTGCGTAGCGGGTGGGATGAGCAGTTCTTC. This translates into CASSLRSGWDEQFF. Combining the CDR3 with reference TRBV5-4 and TRBJ2-1 gives the whole variable domain ETGVTQSPTHLIKTRGQQVTLRCSSQSGHNTVSWYQQALGQGPQFIFQYYREEENGRGNFPPRFSGLQFPNYSSELNVNALELDDSALYLCASSLRSGWDEQFFGPGTRLTVL.

J is TRBJ2-5 and V is TRBV24-1; 12 nucleotides line up with TRBD1. The J segment lost 5 bases and the V segment lost 6 bases, leaving 12 bases of the junction unmatched. The CDR3 spans 17 residues. From germline, CDR1 is KGHDR and CDR2 SFDVKD. The CDR3 loop is CATSKLGDRGRRETQYF. CDR3 bases: TGTGCCACCAGTAAATTGGGGGACAGGGGGCGCCGGGAGACCCAGTACTTC.

The chain is built from TRBV7-3 and TRBJ1-2; 8 bases are shared with TRBD1. V dropped 3 bases and J dropped 0; count of bases not matched to a gene: 9. Germline values: CDR1 SGHTA, CDR2 FQGTGA. The CDR3 has 17 residues. In DNA form, the CDR3 reads TGTGCCAGCAGCTTGGGTCCTCGACAGGGGACTAACTATGGCTACACCTTC. It yields the protein CASSLGPRQGTNYGYTF.

The J gene is TRBJ2-4, the V gene TRBV19; 9 bases fit TRBD1. In germline, CDR1 is LNHDA, CDR2 SQIVND (reference sequence). This CDR3 comprises 15 residues. Germline trimming cut 5 bases from V and 6 bases from J; bases unmatched to any gene: 8. The CDR3 is CASSGTGGVGNIQYF. DNA of the CDR3: TGTGCCAGTAGTGGAACAGGGGGCGTAGGAAACATTCAGTACTTC.

This chain links TRBV6-5 with TRBJ2-3; 13 bases are shared with TRBD2. This CDR3 is built from 16 residues. Germline V CDR1 and CDR2: MNHEY, SVGAGI. V shed 2 bases, J shed 2 bases, and the junction held 1 base outside the gene matches. This chain's CDR3 is CASSYGLAGVTDTQYF. The CDR3 coding sequence is TGTGCCAGCAGTTACGGACTAGCGGGGGTCACAGATACGCAGTATTTT.

The chain has TRBV3-1 (or the pseudogene TRBV3-2) and TRBJ1-2; perhaps TRBD1 as D (5 bases). The CDR3 is 13 residues long. The germline gives CDR1 LGHDT, CDR2 YNNKEL (reference sequence). Trimming removed 3 bases from V and 6 bases from J, with 11 bases in between. The CDR3 nucleotides are TGTGCCAGCAGCCACCCACAGGCCGATGGCTACACCTTC. This codes for CASSHPQADGYTF.

The chain joins TRBV18 to TRBJ2-2, with 8 bases lining up with TRBD2. Per the germline V gene, CDR1 is KGHSH and CDR2 is LQKENI. Germline trimming cut 0 bases from V and 0 bases from J; bases unmatched to any gene: 3. This CDR3 is 17 amino acids long. CDR3 region: CASSPPGGGTNTGELFF. DNA of the CDR3: TGTGCCAGCTCACCACCGGGCGGGGGGACGAACACCGGGGAGCTGTTTTTT.

V and J are TRBV2 and TRBJ2-7; TRBD2 agrees at 10 bases. The CDR3 contains 15 residues. The junction had 10 bases not matched to a gene; V was cut back by 9 bases and J by 2 bases. The germline CDR1 and CDR2 sequences are SNHLY and FYNNEI. CDR3 region: CASKPTSGAAYEQYF. CDR3 in DNA: TGTGCCAGTAAGCCTACTAGCGGGGCCGCCTACGAGCAGTACTTC.

This clone was picked up a small number of times. J is TRBJ1-2 and V is TRBV19; 11 bases are a match to TRBD1. J lost 4 bases, V lost 3 bases, and 4 bases had no gene match. This CDR3 spans 15 amino acids. Germline CDR1 reads LNHDA; CDR2 reads SQIVND (reference sequence). The CDR3 is CASSISGTGGYGYTF. Written as DNA, the CDR3 is TGTGCCAGTAGTATCTCCGGGACAGGGGGCTATGGCTACACCTTC.

The chain uses TRBV6-2 or TRBV6-3 and TRBJ2-7; TRBD2 might be the D (5 bases). Per the germline V gene, CDR1 is MNHEY and CDR2 is SVGEGT. Trimming stripped 5 bases from V and 0 bases from J, with 17 bases between. The CDR3 runs to 16 residues. The CDR3 region has the DNA TGTGCCAGCAGTCCAACGCCGGACTTTAGCTCCTACGAGCAGTACTTC. Translation gives CASSPTPDFSSYEQYF.

The rearrangement uses TRBV5-1 and TRBJ2-5; D gene uncertain. The germline CDR1 and CDR2 sequences are SGHRS and YFSETQ. V was clipped by 7 bases and J by 7 bases, with 17 bases between them. The CDR3 loop spans 13 amino acids. CDR3 loop: CASYLDPVGTQYF. The CDR3 DNA reads as TGCGCCAGCTACCTAGACCCGGTCGGGACCCAGTACTTC.

CDR3 region: CASSFSGGTGNTIYF. In DNA form, the CDR3 reads TGTGCCAGCAGCTTTTCAGGGGGAACTGGAAACACCATATATTTT. The chain combines TRBV7-2 with TRBJ1-3, with TRBD1 matching over 7 bases. The CDR3 extends over 15 amino acids. J was trimmed by 2 bases and V by 3 bases; bases with no gene match: 4. From germline, CDR1 is SGHTA and CDR2 FQGNSA.

The V and J genes are TRBV27 and TRBJ1-5, with D possibly being TRBD1 (6 bases). The V gene's germline CDR1 is MNHEY and CDR2 SMNVEV (reference sequence). The CDR3 sequence is 13 residues long. V lost 6 bases and J lost 5, with 11 bases in between. In DNA form, the CDR3 reads TGTGCCAGCAGCGGGACAAGGGATCAGCCCCAGCATTTT. It encodes CASSGTRDQPQHF.

The chain combines TRBV5-4 with TRBJ2-5; TRBD2 matches 14 bases. Germline assignment: CDR1 SGHNT and CDR2 YYREEE (reference sequence). V shed 5 bases and J 5 bases; nucleotides not matched to a gene: 5. This CDR3 is built from 15 residues. CDR3 in amino acids: CASRRTSGGRETQYF. The CDR3 coding sequence is TGTGCCAGCAGAAGGACTAGCGGGGGGAGGGAGACCCAGTACTTC.

Written as DNA, the CDR3 is TGTGCCAGCAGTGATGGGACAGGGCACCTGGCGACTGAAGCTTTCTTT. Protein sequence: CASSDGTGHLATEAFF. The chain has TRBV28 and TRBJ1-1; TRBD1 matches at 9 bases. V lost 5 bases, J lost 5 bases, and 12 bases stayed unmatched. Germline-derived CDR1 and CDR2 are MDHEN and SYDVKM. The CDR3 totals 16 residues. The whole variable domain, remainder taken from reference TRBV28 and TRBJ1-1, is DVKVTQSSRYLVKRTGEKVFLECVQDMDHENMFWYRQDPGLGLRLIYFSYDVKMKEKGDIPEGYSVSREKKERFSLILESASTNQTSMYLCASSDGTGHLATEAFFGQGTRLTVV.